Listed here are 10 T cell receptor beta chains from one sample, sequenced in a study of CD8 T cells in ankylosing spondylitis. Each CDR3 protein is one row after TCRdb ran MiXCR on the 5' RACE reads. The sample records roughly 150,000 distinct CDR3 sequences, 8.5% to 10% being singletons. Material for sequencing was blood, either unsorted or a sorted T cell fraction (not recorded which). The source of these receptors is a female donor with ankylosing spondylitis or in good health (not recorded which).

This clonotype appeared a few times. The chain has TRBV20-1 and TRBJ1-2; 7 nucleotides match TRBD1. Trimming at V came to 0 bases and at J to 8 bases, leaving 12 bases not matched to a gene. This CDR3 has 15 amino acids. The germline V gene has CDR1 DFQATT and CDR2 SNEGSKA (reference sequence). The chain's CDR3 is CSARDRGQAGKGYTF. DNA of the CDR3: TGCAGTGCTAGAGATCGAGGACAGGCGGGGAAGGGCTACACCTTC.

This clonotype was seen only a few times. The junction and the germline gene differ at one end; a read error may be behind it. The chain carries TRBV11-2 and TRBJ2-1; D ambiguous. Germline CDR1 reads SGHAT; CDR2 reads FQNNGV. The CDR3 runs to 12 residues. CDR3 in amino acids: CASRFQRDKQFF. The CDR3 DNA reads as TGTGCCAGCCGCTTTCAGAGAGATAAGCAGTTCTTC.

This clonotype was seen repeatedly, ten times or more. The chain's CDR3 is CASRYRGETQYF. CDR3 DNA sequence: TGTGCCAGCAGGTACAGGGGAGAGACCCAGTACTTC. V usage is TRBV13 and J usage is TRBJ2-5, with TRBD1 matching over 7 bases. The CDR3 has 12 residues. The junction had 2 bases not matched to a gene; V was cut back by 6 bases and J by 4 bases. Germline CDR1 reads PRHDT; CDR2 reads FYEKMQ (reference sequence). Combining the CDR3 with reference TRBV13 and TRBJ2-5 gives the whole variable domain AAGVIQSPRHLIKEKRETATLKCYPIPRHDTVYWYQQGPGQDPQFLISFYEKMQSDKGSIPDRFSAQQFSDYHSELNMSSLELGDSALYFCASRYRGETQYFGPGTRLLVL.

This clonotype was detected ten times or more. Here the CDR3 reads CAISPTSSYNEQFF. The CDR3 region has the DNA TGTGCCATCAGTCCAACCAGCTCCTACAATGAGCAGTTCTTC. The chain links TRBV10-3 to TRBJ2-1; D is uncertain. The CDR3 runs 14 residues. The V end was cut by 5 bases, the J end by 0 bases, with 8 bases between. CDR1 ENHRY and CDR2 SYGVKD come from the germline V gene.

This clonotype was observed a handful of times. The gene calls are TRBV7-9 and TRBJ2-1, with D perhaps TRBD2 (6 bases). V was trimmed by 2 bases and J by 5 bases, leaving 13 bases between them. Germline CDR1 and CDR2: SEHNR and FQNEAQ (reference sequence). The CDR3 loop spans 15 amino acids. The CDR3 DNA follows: TGTGCCAGCAGCTTAAGGCGGGGCTTCCACAATGAGCAGTTCTTC. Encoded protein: CASSLRRGFHNEQFF.

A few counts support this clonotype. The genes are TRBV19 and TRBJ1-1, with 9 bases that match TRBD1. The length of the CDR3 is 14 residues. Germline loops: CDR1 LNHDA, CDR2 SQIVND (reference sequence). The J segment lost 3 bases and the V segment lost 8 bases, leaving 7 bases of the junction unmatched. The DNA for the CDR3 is TGTGCCAGTGTACAGGGGGCCGGGGACACTGAAGCTTTCTTT. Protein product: CASVQGAGDTEAFF.

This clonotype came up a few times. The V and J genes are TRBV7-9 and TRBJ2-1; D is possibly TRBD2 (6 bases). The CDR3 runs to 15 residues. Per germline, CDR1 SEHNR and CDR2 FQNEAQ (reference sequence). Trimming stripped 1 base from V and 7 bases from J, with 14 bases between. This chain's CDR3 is CASSLVRESGNEQFF. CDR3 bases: TGTGCCAGCAGCTTAGTCCGGGAGTCTGGAAATGAGCAGTTCTTC.

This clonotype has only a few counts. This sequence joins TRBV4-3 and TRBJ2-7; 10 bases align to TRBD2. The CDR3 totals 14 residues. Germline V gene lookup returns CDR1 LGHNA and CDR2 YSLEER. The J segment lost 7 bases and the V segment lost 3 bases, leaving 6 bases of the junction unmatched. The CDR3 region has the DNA TGCGCCAGCAGCCAGGCGAGGACTAGCGGTGAGCAGTACTTC. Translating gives CASSQARTSGEQYF.

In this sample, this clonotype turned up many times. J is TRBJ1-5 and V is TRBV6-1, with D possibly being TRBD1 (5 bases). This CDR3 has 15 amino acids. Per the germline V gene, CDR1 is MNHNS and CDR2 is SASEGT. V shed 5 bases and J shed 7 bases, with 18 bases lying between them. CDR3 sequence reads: CASSPGTLSGQPQHF. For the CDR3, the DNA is TGTGCCAGCAGTCCCGGGACTTTAAGCGGGCAGCCCCAGCATTTT.

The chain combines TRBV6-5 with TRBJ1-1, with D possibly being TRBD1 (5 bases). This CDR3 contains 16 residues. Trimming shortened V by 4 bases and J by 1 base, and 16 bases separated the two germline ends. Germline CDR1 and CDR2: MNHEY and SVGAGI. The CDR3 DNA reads TGTGCCAGCAGTTCGATGGATAGGGGTGGGAACACTGAAGCTTTCTTT. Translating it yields CASSSMDRGGNTEAFF.